This TCR beta chain was recovered during a study of immune cell composition in non-small cell lung cancer. TCRdb's table, derived via immunoSEQ multiplex PCR, lists solely in-frame clones and lacks some. The table records about 16,000 clones, about three quarters of them present only once. V gave up 0 bases and J gave up 6 bases, with 10 bases separating them. The V gene's germline CDR1 is MNHNY and CDR2 SVGAGI (reference sequence). The CDR3 extends over 14 amino acids. Normal lung was sampled as far from the tumour as possible, at least 3 cm. The data also belong to a second study, concerning CD4 T cells in lung cancer. This second study notes: Tumor and non-adjacent lung came from curative-intent resections for stage I-III non-small cell lung cancer. Most patients were former smokers with adenocarcinoma or squamous histology. Before blood donation, patients had received platinum chemotherapy among other treatments. Some responses in blood might come from in vitro naive priming, not memory.

The V and J genes are TRBV6-6 and TRBJ2-3; D might be TRBD2 (6 bases). The specimen was non-adjacent lung tissue. The origin of this receptor is a human donor with non-small cell lung cancer. The CDR3 nucleotides are TGTGCCAGCAGTTACTCGGAGGGTTTTGATACGCAGTATTTT. This translates into CASSYSEGFDTQYF.